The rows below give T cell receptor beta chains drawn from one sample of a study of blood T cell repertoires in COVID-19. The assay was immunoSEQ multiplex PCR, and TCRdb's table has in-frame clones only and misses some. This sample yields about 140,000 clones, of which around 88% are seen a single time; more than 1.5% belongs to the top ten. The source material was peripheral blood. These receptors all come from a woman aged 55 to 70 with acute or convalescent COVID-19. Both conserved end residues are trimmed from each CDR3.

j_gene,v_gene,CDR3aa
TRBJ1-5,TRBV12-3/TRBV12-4,ASTTLRQPQH
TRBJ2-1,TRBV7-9,ASSLSKRGGYYNEQF
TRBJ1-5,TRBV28,GASDQPQH
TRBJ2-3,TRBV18,ASSVTPVGLAGRDTQY
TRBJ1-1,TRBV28,ASSLLSTEAF
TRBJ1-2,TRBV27,ASSPPGRSYGYT
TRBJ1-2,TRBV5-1,ASSRDTQYGYT
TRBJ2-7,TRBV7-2,ASGPSGGRYEQY
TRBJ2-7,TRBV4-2,ASSQTSAVREQY
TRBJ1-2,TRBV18,ASSPQKAAVDGYT
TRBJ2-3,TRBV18,ASSPPEREQY
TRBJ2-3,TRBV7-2,ASSLGGAGADTQY
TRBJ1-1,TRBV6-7,ASSLTGQGRDTEAF
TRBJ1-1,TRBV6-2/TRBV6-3,ASSLEQGANTEAF
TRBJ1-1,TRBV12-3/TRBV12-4,ASSALENTEAF
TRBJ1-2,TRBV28,ASSWGTGSHGYT
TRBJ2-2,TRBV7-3,ASSSGLGGELF
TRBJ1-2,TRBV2,ASSALFLSYGYT
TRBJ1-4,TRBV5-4,ASSLAGAGDEKLF
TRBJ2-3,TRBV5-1,ASRPRRDRNTDTQY
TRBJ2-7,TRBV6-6,ASSPGQAGSYEQY
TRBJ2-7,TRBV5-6,ASSLVGTGVSEQY
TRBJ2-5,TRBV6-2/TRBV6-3,ASSASTQGQTQY
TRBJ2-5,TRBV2,ASSDLAGAPRETQY
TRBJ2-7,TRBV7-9,ASKQGSLSYEQY
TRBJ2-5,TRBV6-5,ATGQGRQTQY
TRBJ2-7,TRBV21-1,ARKQGRVLVYEQY
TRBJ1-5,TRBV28,ASNNDLRGQPQH
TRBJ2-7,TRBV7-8,ASSSYYEQY
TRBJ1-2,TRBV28,ASLDRADYGYT